The clone carrying this TCR beta chain was seen at least ten times. Its antigen is undetermined. From the 5' RACE reads, TCRdb called clonotypes with MiXCR, one entry per CDR3 protein. The data contain approximately 43,000 distinct CDR3 sequences, around 7% of them singletons. CDR3 length: 17 amino acids. Germline CDR1 and CDR2: KGHSH and LQKENI. With 5 bases removed from V and 0 bases from J, the gap between germline ends came to 17 bases. These data are taken from a study of early T cells in non-severe SARS-CoV-2 infection. Study-level results: VDJdb matching skewed toward anti-spike CD8 responses, missing private and CD4 specificities.

The material sequenced was whole blood. This TCR was recovered from an adult who was a healthcare worker with PCR-confirmed SARS-CoV-2 infection or an uninfected control (not recorded which). The chain combines TRBV18 with TRBJ1-3, with D tentatively TRBD1 (5 bases). This chain's CDR3 is CASSANLDSYSGNTIYF. The CDR3, as DNA: TGTGCCAGCTCAGCCAACCTCGACAGCTACTCTGGAAACACCATATATTTT.